This T cell receptor (beta chain) was sequenced during a study of T cells after yellow fever vaccination. Study results and limitations: Weaker in magnitude, the secondary response showed a faster peak on day 5 versus 15. Post-booster samples contained most primary-vaccination clones (roughly 96% CD4, almost 90% CD8). Repertoires sorted by FACS could include abundant clonotypes that are contaminants from the bulk population.

5'RACE template switching produced TCR cDNA carrying a universal primer site and UMIs. TCRdb itself ran the 5' RACE reads through MiXCR, one entry per CDR3 protein. The sample lists 620,000 or so distinct CDR3 sequences, 17% occurring once. Note on this clonotype: The antigen is unknown.

CDR3 length: 15 residues. V lost 7 bases and J lost 0, with 16 bases in between. The germline V gene has CDR1 DFQATT and CDR2 SNEGSKA (reference sequence). This receptor was identified in a man aged 18 to 35 who received the YFV17D yellow fever vaccine. V and J are TRBV20-1 and TRBJ2-1, with D perhaps matching TRBD1 (5 bases). The sequenced sample was PBMCs, obtained roughly 5 days after the first yellow fever vaccination. The CDR3 protein is CSVKTGTSSYNEQFF. CDR3 DNA sequence: TGCAGTGTTAAAACAGGTACCAGCTCCTACAATGAGCAGTTCTTC.